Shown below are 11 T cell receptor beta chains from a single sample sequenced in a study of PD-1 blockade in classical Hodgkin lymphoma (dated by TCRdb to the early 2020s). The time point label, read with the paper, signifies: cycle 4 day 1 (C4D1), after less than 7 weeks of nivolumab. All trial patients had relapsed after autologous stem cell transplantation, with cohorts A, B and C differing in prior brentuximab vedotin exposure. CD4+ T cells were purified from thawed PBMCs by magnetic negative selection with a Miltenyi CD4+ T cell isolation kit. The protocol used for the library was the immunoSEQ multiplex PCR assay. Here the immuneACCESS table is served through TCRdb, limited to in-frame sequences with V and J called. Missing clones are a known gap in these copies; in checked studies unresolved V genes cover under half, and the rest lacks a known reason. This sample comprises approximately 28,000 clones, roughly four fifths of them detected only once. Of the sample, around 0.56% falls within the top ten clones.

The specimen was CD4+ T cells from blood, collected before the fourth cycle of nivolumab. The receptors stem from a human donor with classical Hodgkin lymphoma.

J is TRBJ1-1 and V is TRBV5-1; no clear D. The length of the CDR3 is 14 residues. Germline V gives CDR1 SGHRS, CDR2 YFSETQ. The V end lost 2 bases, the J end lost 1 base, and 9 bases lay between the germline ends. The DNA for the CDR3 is TGCGCCAGCAGCTTATCAGGAGCGAACACTGAAGCTTTCTTT. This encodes CASSLSGANTEAFF.

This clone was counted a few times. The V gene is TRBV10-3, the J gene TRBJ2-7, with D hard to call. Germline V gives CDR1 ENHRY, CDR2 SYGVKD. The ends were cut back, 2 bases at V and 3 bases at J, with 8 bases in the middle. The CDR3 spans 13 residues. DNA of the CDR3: TGTGCCATCAGTGAGACAGCAAACTACGAGCAGTACTTC. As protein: CAISETANYEQYF.

CDR3 nucleotides: TGTGCCAGCAGCCCAGGGGTTAGCACAGATACGCAGTATTTT. The encoded protein is CASSPGVSTDTQYF. The chain recombines TRBV7-3 with TRBJ2-3; D might be TRBD1 (6 bases). The CDR3 is 14 amino acids. With 5 bases removed from V and 0 bases from J, the gap between germline ends came to 9 bases. Germline loops: CDR1 SGHTA, CDR2 FQGTGA. The full variable domain, rest sourced from reference TRBV7-3 and TRBJ2-3, is GAGVSQTPSNKVTEKGKYVELRCDPISGHTALYWYRQSLGQGPEFLIYFQGTGAADDSGLPNDRFFAVRPEGSVSTLKIQRTERGDSAVYLCASSPGVSTDTQYFGPGTRLTVL.

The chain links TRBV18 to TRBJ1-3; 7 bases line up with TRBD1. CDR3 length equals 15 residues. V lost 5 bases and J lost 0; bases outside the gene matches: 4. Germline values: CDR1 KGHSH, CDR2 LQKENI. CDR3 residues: CASSNGQVSGNTIYF. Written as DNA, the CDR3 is TGTGCCAGCTCAAACGGACAGGTCTCTGGAAACACCATATATTTT.

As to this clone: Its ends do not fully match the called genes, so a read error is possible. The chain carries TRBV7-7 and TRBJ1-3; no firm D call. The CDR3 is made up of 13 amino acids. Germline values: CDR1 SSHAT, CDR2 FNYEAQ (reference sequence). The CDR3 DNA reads TGTGCTAGCAGCTTAGGCAGGGGAAACACCATATATTTT. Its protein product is CASSLGRGNTIYF.

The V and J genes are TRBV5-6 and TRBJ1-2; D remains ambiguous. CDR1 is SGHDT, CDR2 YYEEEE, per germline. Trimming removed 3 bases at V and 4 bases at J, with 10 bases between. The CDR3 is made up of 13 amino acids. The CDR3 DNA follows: TGTGCCAGCAGCTCTGGCCAACTCTATGGCTACACCTTC. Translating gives CASSSGQLYGYTF.

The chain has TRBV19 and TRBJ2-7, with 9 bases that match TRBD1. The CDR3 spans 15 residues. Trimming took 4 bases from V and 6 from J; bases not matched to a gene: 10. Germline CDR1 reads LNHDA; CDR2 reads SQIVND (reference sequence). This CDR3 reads CASSTTLTGGGEQYF. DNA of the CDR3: TGTGCCAGTAGTACCACCCTGACAGGGGGGGGCGAGCAGTACTTC.

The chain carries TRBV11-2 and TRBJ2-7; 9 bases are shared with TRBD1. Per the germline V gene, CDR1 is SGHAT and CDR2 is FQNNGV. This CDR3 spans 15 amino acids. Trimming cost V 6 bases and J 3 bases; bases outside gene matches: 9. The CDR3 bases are TGTGCCAGCAGTAACCCCGGGACAGGGATCTACGAGCAGTACTTC. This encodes CASSNPGTGIYEQYF.

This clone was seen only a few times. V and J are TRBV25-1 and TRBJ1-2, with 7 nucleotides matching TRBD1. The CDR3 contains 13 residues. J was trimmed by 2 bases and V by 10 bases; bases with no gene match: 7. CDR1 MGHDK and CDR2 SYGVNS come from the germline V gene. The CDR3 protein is CATQGGRNYGYTF. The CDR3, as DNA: TGTGCCACCCAGGGGGGAAGGAACTATGGCTACACCTTC.

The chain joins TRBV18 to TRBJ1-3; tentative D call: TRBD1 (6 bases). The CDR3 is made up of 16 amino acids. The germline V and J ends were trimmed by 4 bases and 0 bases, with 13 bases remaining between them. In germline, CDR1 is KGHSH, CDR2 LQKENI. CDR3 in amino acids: CASSRWTANSGNTIYF. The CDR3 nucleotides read TGTGCCAGCTCACGATGGACAGCGAACTCTGGAAACACCATATATTTT.

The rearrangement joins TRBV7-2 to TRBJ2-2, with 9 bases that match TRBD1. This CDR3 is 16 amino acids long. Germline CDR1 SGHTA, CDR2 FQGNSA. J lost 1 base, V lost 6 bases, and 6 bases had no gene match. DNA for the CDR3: TGTGCCAGCAGGATTTCGGGACAGGGGAACACCGGGGAGCTGTTTTTT. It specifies CASRISGQGNTGELFF.